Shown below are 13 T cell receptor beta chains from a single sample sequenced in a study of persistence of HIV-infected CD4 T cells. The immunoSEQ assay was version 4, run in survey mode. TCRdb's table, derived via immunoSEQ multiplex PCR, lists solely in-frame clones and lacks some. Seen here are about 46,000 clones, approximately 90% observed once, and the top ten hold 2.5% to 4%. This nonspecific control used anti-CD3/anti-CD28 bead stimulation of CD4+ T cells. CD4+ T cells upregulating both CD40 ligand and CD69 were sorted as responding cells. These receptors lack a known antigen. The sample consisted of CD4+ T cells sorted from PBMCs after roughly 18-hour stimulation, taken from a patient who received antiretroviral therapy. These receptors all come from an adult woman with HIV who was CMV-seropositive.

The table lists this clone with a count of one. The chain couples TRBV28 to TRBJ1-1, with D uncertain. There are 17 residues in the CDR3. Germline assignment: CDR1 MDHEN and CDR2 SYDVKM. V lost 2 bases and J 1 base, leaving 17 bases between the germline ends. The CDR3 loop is CASSLDSRREWNTEAFF. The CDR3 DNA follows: TGTGCCAGCAGTTTAGATTCCCGTCGCGAGTGGAACACTGAAGCTTTCTTT.

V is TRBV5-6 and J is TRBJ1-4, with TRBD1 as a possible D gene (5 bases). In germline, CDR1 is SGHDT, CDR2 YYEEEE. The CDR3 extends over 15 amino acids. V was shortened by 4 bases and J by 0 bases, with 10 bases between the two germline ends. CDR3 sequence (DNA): TGTGCCAGCAGCGCTGACAGTCCAACTAATGAAAAACTGTTTTTT. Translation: CASSADSPTNEKLFF.

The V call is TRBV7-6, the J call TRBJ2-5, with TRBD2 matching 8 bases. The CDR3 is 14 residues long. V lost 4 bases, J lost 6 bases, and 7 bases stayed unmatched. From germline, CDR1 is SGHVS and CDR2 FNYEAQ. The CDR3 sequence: CASSSGTRWQTQYF. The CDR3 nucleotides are TGTGCCAGCAGCTCCGGGACTAGGTGGCAGACCCAGTACTTC.

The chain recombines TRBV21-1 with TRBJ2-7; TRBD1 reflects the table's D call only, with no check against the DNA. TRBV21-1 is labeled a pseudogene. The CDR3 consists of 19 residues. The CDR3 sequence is CASADPTQGGGTPLGEQYF. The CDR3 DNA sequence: TGTGCCAGCGCTGATCCAACTCAGGGGGGCGGCACCCCCCTCGGCGAGCAGTACTTC.

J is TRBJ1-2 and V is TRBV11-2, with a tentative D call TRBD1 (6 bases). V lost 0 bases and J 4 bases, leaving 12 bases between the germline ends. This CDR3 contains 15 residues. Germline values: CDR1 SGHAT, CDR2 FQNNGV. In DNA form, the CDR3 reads TGTGCCAGCAGCTTAGATTCGCAGGGGATCTATGGCTACACCTTC. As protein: CASSLDSQGIYGYTF.

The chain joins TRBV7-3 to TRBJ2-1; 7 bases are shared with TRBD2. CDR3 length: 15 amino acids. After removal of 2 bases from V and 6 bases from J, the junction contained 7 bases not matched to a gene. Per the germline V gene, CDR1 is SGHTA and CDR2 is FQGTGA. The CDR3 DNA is TGTGCCAGCAGCTTAGGCCTAGCGGCCCTCAATGAGCAGTTCTTC. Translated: CASSLGLAALNEQFF.

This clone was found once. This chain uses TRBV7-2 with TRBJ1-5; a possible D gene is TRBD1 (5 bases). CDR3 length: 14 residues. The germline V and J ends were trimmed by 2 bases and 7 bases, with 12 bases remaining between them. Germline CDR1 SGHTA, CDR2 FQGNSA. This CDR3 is CASSLLGGEQPQHF. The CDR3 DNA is TGTGCCAGCAGCTTACTGGGGGGAGAGCAGCCCCAGCATTTT.

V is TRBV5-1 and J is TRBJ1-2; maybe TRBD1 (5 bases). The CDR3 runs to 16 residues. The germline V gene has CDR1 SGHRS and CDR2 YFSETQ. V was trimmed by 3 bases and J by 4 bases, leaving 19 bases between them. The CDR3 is CASSSEGTQSSYGYTF. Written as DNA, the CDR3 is TGCGCCAGCAGCTCCGAAGGGACCCAGTCCTCCTATGGCTACACCTTC.

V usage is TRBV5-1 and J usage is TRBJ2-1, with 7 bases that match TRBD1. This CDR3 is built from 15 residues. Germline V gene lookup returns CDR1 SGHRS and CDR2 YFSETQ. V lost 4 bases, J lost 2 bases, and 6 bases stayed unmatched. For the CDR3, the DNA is TGCGCCAGCAGCATGACAGGGTCCCCCTACAATGAGCAGTTCTTC. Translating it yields CASSMTGSPYNEQFF.

The CDR3 region has the DNA TGTGCCTGGGTCCGGGACAGCAATTCACCCCTCCACTTT. As protein: CAWVRDSNSPLHF. V gene TRBV30 combines with J gene TRBJ1-6; 7 positions agree with TRBD1. CDR3 size: 13 residues. CDR1 and CDR2 (germline): GTSNPN, SVGIG (reference sequence). Trimming at V came to 5 bases and at J to 7 bases, leaving 5 bases not matched to a gene.

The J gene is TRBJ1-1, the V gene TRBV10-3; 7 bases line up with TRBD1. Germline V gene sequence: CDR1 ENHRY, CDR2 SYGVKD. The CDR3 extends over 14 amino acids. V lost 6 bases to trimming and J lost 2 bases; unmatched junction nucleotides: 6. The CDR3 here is CAIREGQINTEAFF. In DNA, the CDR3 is TGTGCCATCAGGGAGGGACAGATCAACACTGAAGCTTTCTTT.

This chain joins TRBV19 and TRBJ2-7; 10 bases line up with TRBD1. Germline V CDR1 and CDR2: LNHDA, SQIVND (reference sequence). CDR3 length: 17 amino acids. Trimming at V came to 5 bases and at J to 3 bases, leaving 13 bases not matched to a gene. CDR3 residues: CASSFRTGGLPNYEQYF. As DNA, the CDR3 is TGTGCCAGTAGTTTTCGGACAGGGGGTCTCCCTAACTACGAGCAGTACTTC.

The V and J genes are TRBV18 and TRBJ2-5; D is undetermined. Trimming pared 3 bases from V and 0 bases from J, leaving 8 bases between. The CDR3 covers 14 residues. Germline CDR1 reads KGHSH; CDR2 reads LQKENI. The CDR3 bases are TGTGCCAGCTCACCCAATACGTACCAAGAGACCCAGTACTTC. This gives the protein CASSPNTYQETQYF.